Listed below are T cell receptor beta chains from one sample, sequenced in a study of T cell changes during pregnancy in multiple sclerosis. TCRdb's table, derived via immunoSEQ multiplex PCR, lists solely in-frame clones and lacks some. Of under 45,000 clones detected, about 92% appear once; the ten largest clones hold about 0.6%. This specimen consisted of CD4+ T cells from peripheral blood mononuclear cells, obtained in the third trimester of pregnancy. The receptors come from a female donor with multiple sclerosis, enrolled in a pregnancy study. CDR3s include the opening cysteine and the closing phenylalanine or tryptophan. Each record gives: V gene, J gene, D gene, clone size, CDR3 DNA, CDR3 protein. D genes are given only for firm matches. A row's size may be missing; if present it is once, few, many or a size class.

TRBV2	TRBJ1-5	-	-	TGTGCCAGCAGCTTCAGTGTGAGCAATCAGCCCCAGCATTTT	CASSFSVSNQPQHF
TRBV7-9	TRBJ1-4	-	-	TGTGCCACTTATTCAGGGTTAAGTGAAAAACTGTTTTTT	CATYSGLSEKLFF
TRBV2	TRBJ1-2	TRBD1	-	TGTGCCAGCAGGGACAGGGCTAACTATGGCTACACCTTC	CASRDRANYGYTF
TRBV19	TRBJ2-3	TRBD1	-	TGTGCCAGTAGACGCTCAGGACAGGGGGGCACAGATACGCAGTATTTT	CASRRSGQGGTDTQYF
TRBV2	TRBJ1-2	TRBD1	-	TGTGCCAGCAGTGTAACAGGGGAAAGCTATGGCTACACCTTC	CASSVTGESYGYTF
TRBV7-2	TRBJ2-1	TRBD1	once	TGTGCCAGCACCGGGACAGCCTACAATGAGCAGTTCTTC	CASTGTAYNEQFF
TRBV14	TRBJ2-7	TRBD2	-	TGTGCCAGCAGCCAAGATTCGGGGACTAGCGGGGTCTACGAGCAGTACTTC	CASSQDSGTSGVYEQYF
TRBV5-5	TRBJ2-7	TRBD1	-	TGTGCCAGCAGCTTGTTAGGGGGCGACGAGCAGTACTTC	CASSLLGGDEQYF
TRBV5-1	TRBJ2-4	TRBD1	-	TGCGCCAGCAGCTTGGGGAGACAGGGGGGGATTTTAGCCAAAAACATTCAGTACTTC	CASSLGRQGGILAKNIQYF
TRBV5-4	TRBJ2-7	-	-	TGTGCCAGCACCCAATTCGGTCGGGGCTCCTACGAGCAGTACTTC	CASTQFGRGSYEQYF
TRBV19	TRBJ1-6	TRBD1	-	TGTGCCAGTACTCCCATAGACAGGGGGGATAATTCACCCCTCCACTTT	CASTPIDRGDNSPLHF
TRBV30	TRBJ1-5	-	once	TGTGCCTGGAGTGCAGGGTCCAATCAGCCCCAGCATTTT	CAWSAGSNQPQHF
TRBV5-5	TRBJ1-4	-	-	TGTGCCAGCAGCTTAAGGGGTAGCGAAAAACTGTTTTTT	CASSLRGSEKLFF
TRBV9	TRBJ2-7	-	-	TGTGCCAGCAGCGTAACCCCCTCCGGGTCCGAGCAGTACTTC	CASSVTPSGSEQYF
TRBV4-2	TRBJ1-3	-	-	TGTGCCAGCAGCCAAGAGGCGAGATGGCGAGCCGGGGATAACACCATATATTTT	CASSQEARWRAGDNTIYF
TRBV5-1	TRBJ2-2	TRBD2	-	TGCGCCAGCACCCCCAGGGCTAGCGGGGCTCGCTGGAGGCCCGGGGAGCTGTTTTTT	CASTPRASGARWRPGELFF
TRBV4-1	TRBJ2-1	TRBD2	-	TGCGCCAGCAGCCAACCTACTAGCGGGGGGAATGAGCAGTTCTTC	CASSQPTSGGNEQFF
TRBV6-5	TRBJ1-1	TRBD1	-	TGTGCCAGCAGGTACAGGGGGCACGGTACTGAAGCTTTCTTT	CASRYRGHGTEAFF
TRBV19	TRBJ2-5	TRBD1	-	TGTGCCAGTAGCTTTACAGGGGGCCTGTACCAAGAGACCCAGTACTTC	CASSFTGGLYQETQYF
TRBV29-1	TRBJ2-5	TRBD1	-	TGCAGCGTCCGACAGGGGGCATCTGAGACCCAGTACTTC	CSVRQGASETQYF
TRBV9	TRBJ2-5	TRBD1	-	TGTGCCAGCAGCGCCCGGGACAGGGGGGGCCAAGAGACCCAGTACTTC	CASSARDRGGQETQYF
TRBV6-5	TRBJ1-1	-	-	TGTGCCAGCAGGCAGGGATTGAACACTGAAGCTTTCTTT	CASRQGLNTEAFF
TRBV28	TRBJ2-2	-	-	TGTGCCAGCAGTTTGAGGGCGAACACCGGGGAGCTGTTTTTT	CASSLRANTGELFF
TRBV10-3	TRBJ2-7	TRBD1	-	TGTGCCATCAGTGGGAAACAGGGGGAGAGCGAGCAGTACTTC	CAISGKQGESEQYF
TRBV30	TRBJ2-5	-	-	TGTGCCTGGAGTGCCAGGGTGCAAGAGACCCAGTACTTC	CAWSARVQETQYF
TRBV28	TRBJ2-7	TRBD2	-	TGTGCCAGCAGTCGAAGGGCTAGCGGGGGATGGGAGCAGTACTTC	CASSRRASGGWEQYF
TRBV5-5	TRBJ2-7	-	once	TGTGCCAGCAGCCAACCCTCCGGGATAAGCTCCTACGAGCAGTACTTC	CASSQPSGISSYEQYF
TRBV2	TRBJ1-6	TRBD1	-	TGTGCCACTCCCTCGGGACAGGGAAATTCACCCCTCCACTTT	CATPSGQGNSPLHF
TRBV27	TRBJ1-5	-	-	TGTGCCAGCAGTCCTTACAGGGGCAATCAGCCCCAGCATTTT	CASSPYRGNQPQHF
TRBV6-6	TRBJ1-5	-	-	TGTGCCAGCAGTTACTCGAGGGACATCCCTCAGCCCCAGCATTTT	CASSYSRDIPQPQHF
TRBV5-1	TRBJ2-7	-	-	TGCGCCAGCAGCTTGGGCAGGGGAGCCCCCTACGAGCAGTACTTC	CASSLGRGAPYEQYF
TRBV11-3	TRBJ2-2	-	once	TGTGCCAGCAGCTTAGTCGCAGGGGCTTCCGGGGAGCTGTTTTTT	CASSLVAGASGELFF
TRBV4-1	TRBJ1-1	-	-	TGCGCCAGCAGCCAAGAAGGGACTCGGACTGAAGCTTTCTTT	CASSQEGTRTEAFF
TRBV6-1	TRBJ1-5	-	few	TGTGCCAGCAGTGAGGGCCTCATTAGCAATCAGCCCCAGCATTTT	CASSEGLISNQPQHF
TRBV5-4	TRBJ2-1	-	-	TGTGCCAGCACCTTGAGAGCTTCAGGCAATGAGCAGTTCTTC	CASTLRASGNEQFF
TRBV2	TRBJ2-1	TRBD2	once	TGTGCCAGCAGTGTGGGGCTAGCGGGAGGAGGTGAGCAGTTCTTC	CASSVGLAGGGEQFF
TRBV30	TRBJ2-3	-	-	TGTGCCTGGAGTGGCCGGGACTCACCTAGCACAGATACGCAGTATTTT	CAWSGRDSPSTDTQYF
TRBV7-9	TRBJ1-5	TRBD1	-	TGTGCCAGCAGCGGGGACAGCAATTCGGGGCCCCAGCATTTT	CASSGDSNSGPQHF
TRBV7-2	TRBJ1-2	-	-	TGTGCCAGCAGCTGGAGGGATCGGTATGGCTACACCTTC	CASSWRDRYGYTF
TRBV6-5	TRBJ2-5	TRBD2	-	TGTGCCAGCAGCCTGGGGCAGCGGGAGGTAGAGACCCAGTACTTC	CASSLGQREVETQYF
TRBV5-1	TRBJ2-3	-	-	TGCGCCAGCACATATCTCGGGAGACCCAGCACAGATACGCAGTATTTT	CASTYLGRPSTDTQYF
TRBV2	TRBJ2-7	TRBD2	-	TGTGCCAGCAGTGGAGGGACTAGCCGCTCCTACGAGCAGTACTTC	CASSGGTSRSYEQYF